This record concerns one T cell receptor beta chain sequence. Ten or more counts support this clonotype. No antigen is known for it. No base quality values were provided; no much bigger clone lies one nucleotide off. The Immunoverse kit was used to build TCR libraries from roughly 440 ng RNA, with molecular barcoded adaptors covering alpha/delta and beta/gamma chains. The same RNA used for transcriptome sequencing was used for TCR library preparation. TCR libraries were sequenced on an Illumina HiSeq 4000 with 2 x 150 cycles. On the study's bioinformatics: TCR reads were aligned to human V, D, J and C references and assembled into CDR3 clonotypes with MiXCR, including quality filtering and error correction. The tcR package in R was used for analysis of clonotype counts and gene usage diversity. Raw mapping reads were checked after the RNA-seq reads had been mapped by STAR aligner version 2.5.3a onto the human GRCh37 genome. IR-seq fastq files were randomly downsampled with Seqtk 1.3 to test the effect of sequencing depth on detected clonotypes. TCRdb reran the public reads through fastp at Q25 and MiXCR, keeping productive beta chains. Each record represents a unique CDR3 protein, reported with the most common genes and DNA among its rows. What appears here as the V and J calls and clone size reflects TCRdb's work, not the paper's. This sample lists about 40,000 distinct CDR3 sequences; roughly 15% were detected once. The ten most abundant clones make up about 25% of the sample.

Every patient had bone marrow sampled at the time of active disease. Ficoll-Hypaque density gradient centrifugation was used to isolate the bone marrow mononuclear cells. Myeloma plasma cells were removed and CD138-negative cells were collected by negative selection after labeling with CD138 magnetic microbeads on a MACS separator. The purity of the isolated cells was checked by flow cytometry with CD138 antibodies on an Attune NxT. Total RNA was extracted using TRIzol reagent and was quantified on a NanoDrop spectrophotometer. For each patient, the CD138-negative bone marrow sample underwent paired RNA-seq and IR-seq. According to the germline V gene, CDR1 reads MNHGY and CDR2 reads SVAAGI. The CDR3 runs 14 residues from the cysteine to the phenylalanine. Solely the CDR3 DNA is kept, with 42 bases framed from the first base. Compared with germline, V lacks 7 bases and J lacks 6 bases; bases without a gene match: 7.

The data stem from a study of read filtering for tumor transcriptome and immune sequencing (dated by TCRdb to between 2020 and 2021). About the study as a whole: The cohort had 16 to 20 male and approximately 15 female patients with a mean age of around 69 years, ranging from roughly 40 to 90. By revised international staging, eight or nine patients were R-ISS I, about 17 were R-ISS II and over five were R-ISS III. After DNase treatment, whole-transcriptome libraries were prepared using the TruSeq RNA Access Library Prep Kit. Per sample, about 4 to 11 million TCR-region mapped reads were obtained with IR-seq, compared with only about 80 to 1,300 with RNA-seq. Using the same bone marrow samples, the study compared TCR repertoires obtained by targeted immune repertoire sequencing with those obtained by bulk whole-transcriptome sequencing. A main aim was a read-filtering strategy for immune repertoire data, specifically whether clonotypes supported by a single read should be removed.

Summary of the overall study and its limitations: Compared with RNA-seq, IR-seq captured clonotypes at much higher depth and more reliably, and a smaller IR-seq throughput was enough to identify most shared clonotypes. The sorted CD138-negative fraction was composed of a mixed bone marrow immune population rather than of purified T cells. The correlation between IR-seq and RNA-seq shared clonotype proportions rose when single-read clonotypes were removed. In IR-seq, 80% to 85% of clonotypes but approximately 3.7% of total reads were represented by single-read clonotypes, whereas in RNA-seq, about 70% of clonotypes and approximately 44% of reads were represented by single-read clonotypes.

Here the chain combines TRBV6-9 and TRBJ2-1, with 9 bases in between that match TRBD2. This TCR was sampled from a donor aged 40 or over with multiple myeloma. The sample was a population of CD138-negative cells sorted from bone marrow. The cell subset or site tag for this specimen amounts to: bone marrow mononuclear cells depleted of CD138+ plasma/myeloma cells by negative magnetic selection. The bases are TGTGCCAGCAATGCTAGCGGGAACCGCAATGAGCAGTTCTTC. It codes for CASNASGNRNEQFF.